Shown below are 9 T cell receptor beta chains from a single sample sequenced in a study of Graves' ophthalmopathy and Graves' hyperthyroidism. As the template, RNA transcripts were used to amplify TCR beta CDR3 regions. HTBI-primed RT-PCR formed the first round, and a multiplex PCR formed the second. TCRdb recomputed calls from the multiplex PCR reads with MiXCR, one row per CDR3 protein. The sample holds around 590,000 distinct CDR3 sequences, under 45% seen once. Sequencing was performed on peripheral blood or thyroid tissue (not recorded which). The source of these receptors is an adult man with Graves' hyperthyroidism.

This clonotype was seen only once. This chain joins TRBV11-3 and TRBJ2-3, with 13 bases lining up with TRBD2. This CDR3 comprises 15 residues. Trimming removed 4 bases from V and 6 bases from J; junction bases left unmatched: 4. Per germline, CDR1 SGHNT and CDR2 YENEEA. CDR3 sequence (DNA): TGTGCCAGCAGCTCTGGACTAGCGGGGGCGGATACGCAGTATTTT. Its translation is CASSSGLAGADTQYF.

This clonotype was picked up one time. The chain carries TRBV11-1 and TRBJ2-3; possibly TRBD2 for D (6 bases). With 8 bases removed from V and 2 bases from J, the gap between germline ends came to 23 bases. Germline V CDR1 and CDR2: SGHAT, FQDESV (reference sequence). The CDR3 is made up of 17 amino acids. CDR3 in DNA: TGTGCCAGCTCACCCCAAAACTCGGCTAGCGCCACAGATACGCAGTATTTT. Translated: CASSPQNSASATDTQYF.

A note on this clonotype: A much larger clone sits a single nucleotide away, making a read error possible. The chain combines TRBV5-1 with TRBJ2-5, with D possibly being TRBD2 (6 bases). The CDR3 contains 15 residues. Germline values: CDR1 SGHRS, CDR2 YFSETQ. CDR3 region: CASSLLTPDGGTQCF. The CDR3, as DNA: TGCGCCAGCAGCTTGTTAACGCCCGATGGAGGGACCCAGTGCTTC. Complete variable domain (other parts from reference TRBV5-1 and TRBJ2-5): KAGVTQTPRYLIKTRGQQVTLSCSPISGHRSVSWYQQTPGQGLQFLFEYFSETQRNKGNFPGRFSGRQFSNSRSEMNVSTLELGDSALYLCASSLLTPDGGTQCFGPGTRLLVL.

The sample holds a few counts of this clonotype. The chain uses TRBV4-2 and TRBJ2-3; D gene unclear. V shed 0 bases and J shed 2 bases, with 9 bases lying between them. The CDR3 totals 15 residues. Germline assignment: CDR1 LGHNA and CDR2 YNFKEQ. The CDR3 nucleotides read TGTGCCAGCAGCCAAGATAACTACTCCACAGATACGCAGTATTTT. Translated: CASSQDNYSTDTQYF.

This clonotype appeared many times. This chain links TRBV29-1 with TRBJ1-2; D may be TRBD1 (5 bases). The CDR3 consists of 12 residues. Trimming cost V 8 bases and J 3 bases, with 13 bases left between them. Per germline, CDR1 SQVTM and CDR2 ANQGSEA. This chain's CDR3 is CSFVGADYGYTF. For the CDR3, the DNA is TGCAGCTTCGTTGGGGCAGACTATGGCTACACCTTC.

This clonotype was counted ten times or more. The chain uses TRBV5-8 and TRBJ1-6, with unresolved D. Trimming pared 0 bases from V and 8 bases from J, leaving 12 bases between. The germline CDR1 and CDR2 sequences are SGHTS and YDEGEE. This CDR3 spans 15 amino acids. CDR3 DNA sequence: TGTGCCAGCAGCTTGGCGGGCAGTCGCGATTCACCCCTCCACTTT. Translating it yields CASSLAGSRDSPLHF. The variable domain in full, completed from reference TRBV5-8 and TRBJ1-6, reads EAGVTQSPTHLIKTRGQQATLRCSPISGHTSVYWYQQALGLGLQFLLWYDEGEERNRGNFPPRFSGRQFPNYSSELNVNALELEDSALYLCASSLAGSRDSPLHFGNGTRLTVT.

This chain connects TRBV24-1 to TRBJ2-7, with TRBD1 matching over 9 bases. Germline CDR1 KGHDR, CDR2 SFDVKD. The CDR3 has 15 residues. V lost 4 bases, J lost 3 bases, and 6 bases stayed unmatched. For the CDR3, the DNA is TGTGCCACCAGTGACCACCCGGGACAGGGCTACGAGCAGTACTTC. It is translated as CATSDHPGQGYEQYF.

The CDR3 bases are TGTGCCATCAGTGACCCTCCCACAGGGAGCTCCTACGAGCAGTACTTC. It specifies CAISDPPTGSSYEQYF. V is TRBV10-3 and J is TRBJ2-7; D is possibly TRBD1 (6 bases). This CDR3 is 16 amino acids long. Germline values: CDR1 ENHRY, CDR2 SYGVKD. V lost 3 bases, J lost 0 bases, and 15 bases lay in between.

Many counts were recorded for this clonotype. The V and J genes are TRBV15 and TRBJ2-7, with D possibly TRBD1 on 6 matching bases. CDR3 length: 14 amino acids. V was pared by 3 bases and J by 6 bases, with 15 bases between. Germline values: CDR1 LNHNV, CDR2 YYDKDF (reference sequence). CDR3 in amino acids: CATSRNREGSEQYF. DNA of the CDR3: TGTGCCACCAGCAGGAACAGGGAAGGGTCCGAGCAGTACTTC.